The 9 T cell receptor beta chains reported below all come from one sample, sequenced in a study of T cells after yellow fever vaccination. TCRdb reprocessed the 5' RACE reads with MiXCR, giving one entry per CDR3 protein. The data contain 150,000 or so distinct CDR3 sequences, 6% to 7.5% of them singletons. Source: CD4+ T cells sorted from PBMCs, taken 5 to 6 days after the first yellow fever vaccination. These receptors were collected from a man aged 18 to 30 who received the YFV17D yellow fever vaccine.

The rearrangement links TRBV6-5 to TRBJ1-6, with 8 nucleotides matching TRBD1. V lost 4 bases, J lost 10 bases, and 6 bases stayed unmatched. The CDR3 covers 14 residues. Germline lookup yields CDR1 MNHEY and CDR2 SVGAGI. CDR3 DNA sequence: TGTGCCAGCAGTTCCAGGGGGCCAGGGTCACCCCTCCACTTT. Translation: CASSSRGPGSPLHF.

The rearrangement joins TRBV6-2 or TRBV6-3 to TRBJ2-2; 10 bases match TRBD2. With V trimmed by 6 bases and J by 2 bases, 21 bases remained unmatched. Germline CDR1 MNHEY, CDR2 SVGEGT. The CDR3 covers 21 residues. CDR3 nucleotides: TGTGCCAGCAGACCCCTAGCGGGGGCCTTCGTCTCCCACTTCAACACCGGGGAGCTGTTTTTT. Translated: CASRPLAGAFVSHFNTGELFF.

This clonotype showed up many times. The chain is built from TRBV20-1 and TRBJ1-1, with TRBD1 as a possible D gene (6 bases). Trimming left V 3 bases short and J 2 bases short, with 10 bases between. CDR1 DFQATT and CDR2 SNEGSKA come from the germline V gene (reference sequence). The CDR3 loop spans 13 amino acids. CDR3 sequence reads: CSARRTANTEAFF. The DNA for the CDR3 is TGCAGTGCTAGGAGGACAGCCAACACTGAAGCTTTCTTT.

This clonotype was picked up many times. The chain joins TRBV7-8 to TRBJ1-1; TRBD1 agrees at 10 bases. The CDR3 length is 14 residues. With V trimmed by 5 bases and J by 6 bases, 6 bases remained unmatched. Germline V gives CDR1 SGHVS, CDR2 FQNEAQ. In nucleotides, the CDR3 is TGTGCCAGCAGCGCGGGACAGGGGTTAGCTGAAGCTTTCTTT. Translating gives CASSAGQGLAEAFF. Full variable domain (rest looked up from reference TRBV7-8 and TRBJ1-1): GAGVSQSPRYKVAKRGQDVALRCDPISGHVSLFWYQQALGQGPEFLTYFQNEAQLDKSGLPSDRFFAERPEGSVSTLKIQRTQQEDSAVYLCASSAGQGLAEAFFGQGTRLTVV.

The chain links TRBV7-2 to TRBJ1-2; D not certain. CDR1 and CDR2 from the germline V gene are SGHTA and FQGNSA. This CDR3 has 13 amino acids. Trimming removed 5 bases at V and 4 bases at J, with 11 bases between. CDR3 sequence reads: CASSPDHLYGYTF. In DNA form, the CDR3 reads TGTGCCAGCAGCCCTGACCATCTCTATGGCTACACCTTC.

With respect to this clonotype: A read error may explain this, as a much larger clone is one base away. J is TRBJ2-3 and V is TRBV18, with D unresolved. Germline assignment: CDR1 KGHSH and CDR2 LQKENI. Trimming took off 3 bases at V and 0 bases at J, with 7 bases between the two ends. This CDR3 comprises 14 residues. CDR3 region: CASSPSVSTDTQYF. CDR3 DNA: TGTGCCAGCTCACCGTCGGTTAGCACAGATACGCAGTATTTT. Drawing the rest from reference TRBV18 and TRBJ2-3, the complete variable domain is NAGVMQNPRHLVRRRGQEARLRCSPMKGHSHVYWYRQLPEEGLKFMVYLQKENIIDESGMPKERFSAEFPKEGPSILRIQQVVRGDSAAYFCASSPSVSTDTQYFGPGTRLTVL.

J is TRBJ1-3 and V is TRBV9, with 7 bases matching TRBD1. With V trimmed by 5 bases and J by 4 bases, 15 bases remained unmatched. CDR1 and CDR2 (germline): SGDLS, YYNGEE. CDR3 length equals 17 residues. The CDR3 DNA follows: TGTGCCAGCAGGAGGGGGATGGAGGGGGCCTCCGGAAACACCATATATTTT. It translates to CASRRGMEGASGNTIYF.

Details on this clonotype: A much bigger clone sits one base away, suggesting this may be a read error. The chain uses TRBV6-1 and TRBJ2-2; a possible D gene is TRBD1 (6 bases). The CDR3 loop spans 13 amino acids. The V gene's germline CDR1 is MNHNS and CDR2 SASEGT. The CDR3 DNA sequence: TGTCCCAGCTACAGGGCGAACACCGGGGAGCTGTTTTTT. Protein sequence: CPSYRANTGELFF.

This clonotype was observed many times. The V and J genes are TRBV10-3 and TRBJ2-2, with 7 bases fitting TRBD1. The CDR3 extends over 13 amino acids. The trim removed 7 bases at V and 5 bases at J, leaving 4 bases unmatched. Germline V lookup: CDR1 ENHRY, CDR2 SYGVKD. The CDR3 is CAIKGAGTGELFF. Written as DNA, the CDR3 is TGTGCCATCAAGGGGGCTGGAACCGGGGAGCTGTTTTTT.